A selection of T cell receptor beta chains follows, all from one sample in a study of shared clonotypes between healthy human individuals. Assay: immunoSEQ multiplex PCR; the TCRdb copy retains only in-frame clones and omits some. The sample holds around 1.6 million clones, approximately 98% seen once. The specimen sequenced was naive CD4+ T cells sorted from blood. The source is a man aged 30-40 years in good health. CDR3s include the opening cysteine and the closing phenylalanine or tryptophan. The D gene is left open where the match is weak. Rows give clone size only sometimes, using once, few, many, or a class for an expanded clone.

V	D	size	J	DNA	CDR3
TRBV14	NA	NA	TRBJ2-1	TGTGCCAGCAGCCAAGAATGGGCGGGTACGGGTGGTGAGCAGTTCTTC	CASSQEWAGTGGEQFF
TRBV6-1	NA	NA	TRBJ2-7	TGTGCCAGCAGTGAAGAGGACGGCGGGCGAGGTGACTTC	CASSEEDGGRGDF
TRBV2	NA	NA	TRBJ2-5	TGTGCCAGCAGCGGGATCGCACAAGAGACCCAGTACTTC	CASSGIAQETQYF
TRBV4-1	TRBD1	NA	TRBJ2-3	TGCGCCAGCAGCCTTGCAGGGACAGATTCATCAGATACGCAGTATTTT	CASSLAGTDSSDTQYF
TRBV19	NA	NA	TRBJ1-2	TGTGCCAGTAGTCGACAGCAGCTTTATGGCTACACCTTC	CASSRQQLYGYTF
TRBV6-5	NA	few	TRBJ1-1	TGTGCCAGCAGTTACGGGCGGAACACTGAAGCTTTCTTT	CASSYGRNTEAFF
TRBV27	NA	NA	TRBJ2-5	TGTGCCAGCAGTTTATTGACAGCGGGTGGTGAGACCCAGTACTTC	CASSLLTAGGETQYF
TRBV9	NA	NA	TRBJ2-7	TGTGCCAGCAGCCTTGGCAGCTACTCCTACGAGCAGTACTTC	CASSLGSYSYEQYF
TRBV2	NA	NA	TRBJ2-1	TGTGCCAGCACCCAAGGGGGGTTCTACAATGAGCAGTTCTTC	CASTQGGFYNEQFF
TRBV5-1	NA	few	TRBJ2-7	TGCGCCAGCAGCCTCCGTTACGAGCAGTACTTC	CASSLRYEQYF
TRBV6-6	NA	NA	TRBJ2-1	TGTGCCAGCTATAACGATAGACTAGGGTACAATGAGCAGTTCTTC	CASYNDRLGYNEQFF
TRBV4-3	NA	NA	TRBJ1-4	TGCGCCAGCAGCCAAGATCACCCCGCTCTGAGTGAAAAACTGTTTTTT	CASSQDHPALSEKLFF
TRBV18	NA	NA	TRBJ2-2	TGTGCCAGCTCCGCGGAGGGGTTTGCCACCGGGGAGCTGTTTTTT	CASSAEGFATGELFF
TRBV11-2	NA	NA	TRBJ1-5	TGTGCCAGCAGCTTAGGGGGAAGCCAGCCCCAGCATTTT	CASSLGGSQPQHF
TRBV2	NA	NA	TRBJ1-2	TGTGCCAGCAGACTTGCCGACAGTTCTAACTATGGCTACACCTTC	CASRLADSSNYGYTF
TRBV10-3	NA	NA	TRBJ2-2	TGTGCCAAGGGGGATGTGGCGGTCGGGGAGCTGTTTTTT	CAKGDVAVGELFF
TRBV18	TRBD2	once	TRBJ2-7	TGTGCCAGCTCACCGCGGGGGATAGTCGATTCCGAGCAGTACTTC	CASSPRGIVDSEQYF
TRBV4-3	NA	NA	TRBJ1-4	TGCGCCAGCAGCTCGGTGGCCGACACGTATTATGAAAAACTGTTTTTT	CASSSVADTYYEKLFF
TRBV5-5	NA	NA	TRBJ2-7	TGTGCCAGCAGCTACGGACTACCTTCCTACGAGCAGTACTTC	CASSYGLPSYEQYF
TRBV5-1	TRBD2	NA	TRBJ2-3	TGCGCCAGCAGCTTACCGGGACTAGCGGGAGCAGATACGCAGTATTTT	CASSLPGLAGADTQYF
TRBV18	TRBD1	NA	TRBJ2-7	TGTGCCAGCTCACCAATTATACTCGCGGACAGGGCCTACGAGCAGTACTTC	CASSPIILADRAYEQYF
TRBV11-2	NA	once	TRBJ1-1	TGTGCCAGCAGCGTACAGGAGGTGAACACTGAAGCTTTCTTT	CASSVQEVNTEAFF
TRBV25-1	TRBD2	NA	TRBJ2-7	TGTGCCAGCAGTGAATTGGGCCTAGCGGGAGCTTACGAGCAGTACTTC	CASSELGLAGAYEQYF
TRBV5-4	NA	NA	TRBJ1-1	TGTGCCAGCAGCTTGATAGGGAGGATGAACACTGAAGCTTTCTTT	CASSLIGRMNTEAFF
TRBV29-1	TRBD1	NA	TRBJ2-7	TGCAGCGTTGGTAGACATAAGACGGGACAGGGATACTACGAGCAGTACTTC	CSVGRHKTGQGYYEQYF
TRBV5-5	NA	once	TRBJ2-3	TGTGCCAGCAGCCGTGACGGGGGAGGCACAGATACGCAGTATTTT	CASSRDGGGTDTQYF
TRBV6-1	TRBD2	NA	TRBJ2-1	TGTGCCAGCAGTGAACCGGGAGGGCCTTTGAATGAGCAGTTCTTC	CASSEPGGPLNEQFF
TRBV20-1	NA	NA	TRBJ2-1	TGCAGTGCTAGGAGAAGCGATGAGCAGTTCTTC	CSARRSDEQFF
TRBV6-6	NA	once	TRBJ1-3	TGTGCCACCCGTGATTCCAGAAACACCATATATTTT	CATRDSRNTIYF
TRBV27	TRBD2	NA	TRBJ2-1	TGTGCCAGCAGTTCGATGGGACTAGCGGGATATGAGCAGTTCTTC	CASSSMGLAGYEQFF
TRBV28	NA	NA	TRBJ2-7	TGTGCCAGTGGACTTAGGAGAGGGGAGGACGAGCAGTACTTC	CASGLRRGEDEQYF
TRBV19	NA	NA	TRBJ1-5	TGTGCCAGTAGTATAGTGCCGGGCCAGCCCCAGCATTTT	CASSIVPGQPQHF
TRBV6-1	TRBD1	NA	TRBJ2-7	TGTGCCAGCACCTTGGACAGGAAGTCCTACGAGCAGTACTTC	CASTLDRKSYEQYF
TRBV5-4	TRBD1	NA	TRBJ1-2	TGTGCCAGCAGCCCTACAGGGGGCGCGGGGTATGGCTACACCTTC	CASSPTGGAGYGYTF
TRBV14	NA	NA	TRBJ1-2	TGTGCCAGCAGCCCCCCCGCGACAGGCGATGGAACCTATGGCTACACCTTC	CASSPPATGDGTYGYTF
TRBV6-5	NA	NA	TRBJ1-1	TGTGCCAGCAGTTACTTTTCCGGGGGAGGGACTGAAGCTTTCTTT	CASSYFSGGGTEAFF
TRBV11-1	TRBD2	NA	TRBJ2-3	TGTGCCAGCAGCCCGGGGACTAGCGGGAGAGGCCCAGATACGCAGTATTTT	CASSPGTSGRGPDTQYF
TRBV15	TRBD2	NA	TRBJ2-5	TGTGCCACCAGCAGAGAGGGACTAAAAGAGACCCAGTACTTC	CATSREGLKETQYF
TRBV4-2	TRBD2	NA	TRBJ2-1	TGTGCCAGCACTCGGGGCCTAGCGGGAGGATATGAGCAGTTCTTC	CASTRGLAGGYEQFF
TRBV28	NA	NA	TRBJ1-2	TGTGCCAGCAGTTTTCTGGGCGGTAACTATGGCTACACCTTC	CASSFLGGNYGYTF
TRBV19	NA	NA	TRBJ2-1	TGTGCCAGTAGGATTAGGGGAACAAGCTGGGTGTTCTTC	CASRIRGTSWVFF
TRBV5-1	TRBD1	NA	TRBJ1-4	TGCGCCAGCAGCGGACAGGGGGCAACTAATGAAAAACTGTTTTTT	CASSGQGATNEKLFF
TRBV14	NA	NA	TRBJ2-3	TGTGCCAGCAGCCAAGATTGGGGAAGGCCCACAGATACGCAGTATTTT	CASSQDWGRPTDTQYF
TRBV30	NA	NA	TRBJ2-7	TGTGCCTGGGGGGGTAACCGGAACCTTAGGGTCGAGCAGTACTTC	CAWGGNRNLRVEQYF
TRBV11-2	TRBD1	once	TRBJ1-5	TGTGCCAGCAGCGCCCTAACAGGGGAATGGGCTCAGCCCCAGCATTTT	CASSALTGEWAQPQHF
TRBV5-1	TRBD1	NA	TRBJ1-1	TGCGCCAGCAGCCCAGGGGGTCGAAAAGCTGAAGCTTTCTTT	CASSPGGRKAEAFF
TRBV5-5	TRBD2	NA	TRBJ2-1	TGTGCCAGCAGCTGGGGGGGTTACAATGAGCAGTTCTTC	CASSWGGYNEQFF
TRBV19	TRBD1	NA	TRBJ2-7	TGTGCCAGTAGCCTACAGGGGGCGGCCTACGAGCAGTACTTC	CASSLQGAAYEQYF
TRBV11-2	TRBD2	NA	TRBJ2-3	TGTGCCAGCAGCTTACAACCGGGACTAGCGGGAACAGATACGCAGTATTTT	CASSLQPGLAGTDTQYF
TRBV19	TRBD1	NA	TRBJ2-7	TGTGCCAGTAGTATAGATTCCGGGACAGGTGAAGACTACGAGCAGTACTTC	CASSIDSGTGEDYEQYF
TRBV15	NA	NA	TRBJ2-2	TGTGCCACCAGCAGGCCCCGCGGTTGGCAGACCGGGGAGCTGTTTTTT	CATSRPRGWQTGELFF
TRBV27	TRBD2	NA	TRBJ2-1	TGTGCCAGCAGTTTAATGTCTAGCGGGAGCTCCTACAATGAGCAGTTCTTC	CASSLMSSGSSYNEQFF
TRBV2	NA	once	TRBJ1-5	TGTGCCAGCAGTGAGTACGGCAGGGTACGTGGTCAGCCCCAGCATTTT	CASSEYGRVRGQPQHF
TRBV19	NA	NA	TRBJ1-2	TGTGCCAGTAATAGGGCTAACTATGGCTACACCTTC	CASNRANYGYTF
TRBV5-1	TRBD2	NA	TRBJ2-1	TGCGCCAGCAGCCCGCGGGGGGCTAGCGGGAGGAACAATGAGCAGTTCTTC	CASSPRGASGRNNEQFF
TRBV29-1	TRBD1	NA	TRBJ1-4	TGCAGCGTTGACAGGGGGGGAGAAAAACTGTTTTTT	CSVDRGGEKLFF
TRBV4-1	NA	NA	TRBJ2-1	TGCGCCAGCAGCCAAGGGATGTACAGCAATGAGCAGTTCTTC	CASSQGMYSNEQFF
TRBV9	TRBD1	NA	TRBJ1-3	TGTGCCAGCAGCCCCCAAGGACAGGCGAGAGGAAACACCATATATTTT	CASSPQGQARGNTIYF
TRBV15	NA	NA	TRBJ1-2	TGTGCCACCAGCAGAGCAGGGGTGAGCTACTATGGCTACACCTTC	CATSRAGVSYYGYTF
TRBV30	NA	NA	TRBJ2-5	TGTGCCTGGAGTGTACACAGGGTGGAGACCCAGTACTTC	CAWSVHRVETQYF